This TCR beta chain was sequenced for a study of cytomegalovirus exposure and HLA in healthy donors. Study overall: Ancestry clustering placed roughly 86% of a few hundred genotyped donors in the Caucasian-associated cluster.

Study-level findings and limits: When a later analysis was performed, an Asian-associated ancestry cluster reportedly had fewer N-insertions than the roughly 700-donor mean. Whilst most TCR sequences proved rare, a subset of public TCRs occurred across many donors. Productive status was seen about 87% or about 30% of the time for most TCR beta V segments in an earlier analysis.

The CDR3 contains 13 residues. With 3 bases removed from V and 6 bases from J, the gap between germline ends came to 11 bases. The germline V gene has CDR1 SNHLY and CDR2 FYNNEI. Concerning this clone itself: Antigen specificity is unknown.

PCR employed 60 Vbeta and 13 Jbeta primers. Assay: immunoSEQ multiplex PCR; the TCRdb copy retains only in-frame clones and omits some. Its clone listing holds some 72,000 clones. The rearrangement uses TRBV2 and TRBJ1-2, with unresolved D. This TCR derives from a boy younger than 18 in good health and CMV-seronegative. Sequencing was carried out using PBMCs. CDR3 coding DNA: TGTGCCAGCAGTGACTGGCAGGTAAATGGCTACACCTTC. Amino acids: CASSDWQVNGYTF.